Listed below are T cell receptor beta chains from one sample, sequenced in a study of graft-versus-host responses after intestinal transplantation. Clones were sequenced by immunoSEQ multiplex PCR, and TCRdb holds only the in-frame ones, with some missing. The data contain roughly 10,000 clones, approximately 33% of them singletons. Sequencing used alloreactive CD4+ T cells from a mixed lymphocyte reaction culture, obtained before transplantation. These receptors were taken from a human patient who was an organ donor for intestinal transplantation. Both conserved end residues are part of each CDR3. A D gene is named only where the DNA matches it firmly. Only some rows state a clone size, as once, few, many or a class for expanded clones.

V	size	J	D	DNA	CDR3
TRBV19	NA	TRBJ1-3	NA	TGTGCCAGTAGTGCGGGGAACTCTGGAAACACCATATATTTT	CASSAGNSGNTIYF
TRBV4-2	NA	TRBJ2-5	TRBD2	TGTGCCAGCAGCCAAGATCTTCAGGGCGGGGGGGCTCGGAAGACCCAGTACTTC	CASSQDLQGGGARKTQYF
TRBV28	few	TRBJ2-5	TRBD2	TGTGCCAGCAGCTACAGGGCTAGCGGGGATAAGACCCAGTACTTC	CASSYRASGDKTQYF
TRBV19	NA	TRBJ1-5	NA	TGTGCCAGTAGTATTTCGGGGGGCTGGGTCAATAGCAATCAGCCCCAGCATTTT	CASSISGGWVNSNQPQHF
TRBV18	NA	TRBJ1-2	TRBD1	TGTGCCAGCTCCCCCAATTCCGGGACAGGGAATTCCTATGGCTACACCTTC	CASSPNSGTGNSYGYTF
TRBV27	NA	TRBJ1-6	NA	TGTGCCAGCAGTTACGGGGGGACTTCACCCCTCCACTTT	CASSYGGTSPLHF
TRBV2	few	TRBJ2-3	TRBD1	TGTGCCAGCGTAGGACAGGGCACAGATACGCAGTATTTT	CASVGQGTDTQYF
TRBV18	NA	TRBJ2-3	NA	TGTGCCAGCTCACCACAGTTCCGGAGGGCAGATACGCAGTATTTT	CASSPQFRRADTQYF
TRBV5-1	NA	TRBJ1-2	NA	TGCGCCAGCAGCTTGGGAGGCACTAACTATGGCTACACCTTC	CASSLGGTNYGYTF
TRBV5-1	few	TRBJ2-3	NA	TGCGCCAGCAGCTTGATCCTTACTAGCACAGATACGCAGTATTTT	CASSLILTSTDTQYF
TRBV6-5	NA	TRBJ2-5	NA	TGTGCCAGCAGTTACTCGATACTAGCAGCAGGGACCCAGTACTTC	CASSYSILAAGTQYF
TRBV5-4	NA	TRBJ2-5	TRBD2	TGTGCCAGCAGCTACTTCCGGACTAGCGGGGGGGCGGAGACCCAGTACTTC	CASSYFRTSGGAETQYF
TRBV7-2	NA	TRBJ2-7	NA	TGTGCCAGCAGCTTAACCGGAGGACGGGGCGAGCAGTACTTC	CASSLTGGRGEQYF
TRBV6-1	NA	TRBJ1-2	NA	TGTGCCAGCAGTGAGGTCAGCGCTTCCGGCTACACCTTC	CASSEVSASGYTF
TRBV28	medium-sized	TRBJ1-5	NA	TGTGCCAGCAGTTCCCGGGGTCAGCCCCAGCATTTT	CASSSRGQPQHF
TRBV9	NA	TRBJ2-1	TRBD2	TGTGCCAGCAGCGCAGGACTAGCGGGGGGGCTGGATCGGAATGAGCAGTTCTTC	CASSAGLAGGLDRNEQFF
TRBV5-1	few	TRBJ2-3	NA	TGCGCCAGCAGCTCCCTACCGTCAGATACGCAGTATTTT	CASSSLPSDTQYF
TRBV11-1	NA	TRBJ2-7	TRBD2	TGTGCCAGCAGCTTGGCGGGACTAGCGGGGCATGAGCAGTACTTC	CASSLAGLAGHEQYF
TRBV5-1	NA	TRBJ2-1	TRBD2	TGCGCCAGCAGCTTGGCCTCACAATCGACCGGGACTAGGGTCAATGAGCAGTTCTTC	CASSLASQSTGTRVNEQFF
TRBV19	NA	TRBJ1-2	TRBD1	TGTGCCAGTAGTGTTCAACAGGGGAGCTATGGCTACACCTTC	CASSVQQGSYGYTF
TRBV5-1	few	TRBJ1-1	TRBD1	TGCGCCAGCAGCAGACAGGGAATGAACACTGAAGCTTTCTTT	CASSRQGMNTEAFF
TRBV6-1	NA	TRBJ2-1	TRBD1	TGTGCCGCCCACACCGGGACAGGGGACAATGAGCAGTTCTTC	CAAHTGTGDNEQFF
TRBV5-8	NA	TRBJ2-7	NA	TGTGCCAGCGAGCCCCCCAGGGTTTCCTACGAGCAGTACTTC	CASEPPRVSYEQYF
TRBV19	few	TRBJ2-1	TRBD2	TGTGCCAGTAGTAGACCTGGGATAGCGGGGGGCAATGAGCAGTTCTTC	CASSRPGIAGGNEQFF
TRBV28	NA	TRBJ1-5	TRBD1	TGTGCCAGCAGTTCCTATCTAACAGGGGGTACCAATCAGCCCCAGCATTTT	CASSSYLTGGTNQPQHF
TRBV27	NA	TRBJ2-1	NA	TGTGCCAGCAGCCGTACAGGGAGCTACAATGAGCAGTTCTTC	CASSRTGSYNEQFF
TRBV5-1	NA	TRBJ2-7	TRBD1	TGCGCCAGCAGCTGGGCCGGGACAGGGGTAGGGGAGCAGTACTTC	CASSWAGTGVGEQYF
TRBV19	NA	TRBJ2-7	TRBD2	TGTGCCAGTAGTGACCCCCGGACTAGCGGGGAGTACGAGCAGTACTTC	CASSDPRTSGEYEQYF
TRBV19	medium-sized	TRBJ2-1	NA	TGTGCCAGCACCAGGGGCAGGTCCGATGAGCAGTTCTTC	CASTRGRSDEQFF
TRBV7-7	medium-sized	TRBJ2-2	NA	TGTGCCAGCAGCCCCAGGAACACCGGGGAGCTGTTTTTT	CASSPRNTGELFF
TRBV10-1	few	TRBJ2-3	TRBD2	TGCGCCAGCATATGGGGAGCGGGGGGCCTTTTTAGCACAGATACGCAGTATTTT	CASIWGAGGLFSTDTQYF
TRBV6-6	NA	TRBJ1-1	TRBD1	TGTGCCAGCAGCCAGGGGGTTTCTGAAGCTTTCTTT	CASSQGVSEAFF
TRBV27	large	TRBJ1-3	NA	TGTGCCAGCAAAAAAGGGGGTTCTGGAAACACCATATATTTT	CASKKGGSGNTIYF
TRBV4-3	few	TRBJ1-2	NA	TGCGCCAGCAGCCAAGATAGGCAGGGTAATGGCTACACCTTC	CASSQDRQGNGYTF
TRBV5-1	few	TRBJ2-1	NA	TGCGCCAGCAGCACTGGACGGGGCAATGAGCAGTTCTTC	CASSTGRGNEQFF
TRBV18	few	TRBJ2-7	TRBD2	TGTGCCAGCTCACCACCATCGGGAGGGGGCGAGCAGTACTTC	CASSPPSGGGEQYF
TRBV18	once	TRBJ1-5	TRBD1	TGTGCCAGCTCAGGGACGGCAGGGGGCGCGGAGCCCCAGCATTTT	CASSGTAGGAEPQHF